This T cell receptor (beta chain) was captured in a study of cytomegalovirus exposure and HLA in healthy donors. Turning to the study itself: In terms of ancestry, the Caucasian-associated cluster contained more than 65% of the roughly 400 genotyped donors.

General observations from the study: It was reportedly the case that the classifier diagnosed cytomegalovirus status with high specificity and sensitivity.

Remarks on this clone: The antigen remains unidentified.

The CDR3 covers 21 residues. Germline lookup yields CDR1 MGHRA and CDR2 YSYEKL. Unmatched junction bases numbered 19, after V lost 0 bases and J lost 2 bases. In the PCR, 60 Vbeta and 13 Jbeta primers were used. Sequencing used immunoSEQ multiplex PCR; TCRdb keeps in-frame clones, though not all of them. Of about 160,000 clones listed, 79% are singletons. The rearrangement joins TRBV4-1 to TRBJ2-7; 10 nucleotides agree with TRBD2. Sample: PBMCs. The source of this sequence is a man over 45 in good health and CMV-seropositive. The CDR3 bases are TGCGCCAGCAGCCAAGAAGGGGGCAGATCTTCTAGCGGGGGAGAAACCTACGAGCAGTACTTC. It is translated as CASSQEGGRSSSGGETYEQYF.